A single sample is the source of the 27 T cell receptor beta chains below, sequenced in a study of cytomegalovirus exposure and HLA in healthy donors. The study ran its PCR with 60 Vbeta and 13 Jbeta primers. The data were produced by immunoSEQ multiplex PCR, yet TCRdb's version contains in-frame clones alone and is incomplete. The table includes more than 150,000 clones, around 80% detected once. The sequenced material came from PBMCs. The receptors shown here come from a man between 18 and 29 years old in good health and CMV-seronegative.

V and J are TRBV30 and TRBJ2-1; maybe TRBD2 (6 bases). With 4 bases removed from V and 10 bases from J, the gap between germline ends came to 11 bases. This CDR3 spans 11 amino acids. Germline V gene sequence: CDR1 GTSNPN, CDR2 SVGIG (reference sequence). The CDR3 spells CAWNRRGEQFF. Written as DNA, the CDR3 is TGTGCCTGGAACCGGCGGGGAGAGCAGTTCTTC.

The chain carries TRBV4-2 and TRBJ2-3; 7 positions agree with TRBD1. Unmatched junction bases numbered 2, after V lost 4 bases and J lost 1 base. CDR1 and CDR2 (germline): LGHNA, YNFKEQ. The CDR3 is 14 amino acids. The CDR3 sequence: CASSPGTGTDTQYF. CDR3 bases: TGTGCCAGCAGCCCAGGGACAGGCACAGATACGCAGTATTTT.

This chain uses TRBV18 with TRBJ2-3; D possibly corresponds to TRBD2 (6 bases). The CDR3 has 15 residues. With 2 bases removed from V and 4 bases from J, the gap between germline ends came to 13 bases. Germline V CDR1 and CDR2: KGHSH, LQKENI. CDR3 loop: CASSPTTSYADTQYF. The CDR3 DNA sequence: TGTGCCAGCTCACCAACCACTAGCTATGCAGATACGCAGTATTTT.

This chain links TRBV7-9 with TRBJ2-1, with TRBD2 as a possible D gene (6 bases). The length of the CDR3 is 15 residues. V was shortened by 1 base and J by 5 bases, with 12 bases between the two germline ends. Germline CDR1 is SEHNR and CDR2 is FQNEAQ (reference sequence). The CDR3 spells CASSLEGTGNNEQFF. DNA of the CDR3: TGTGCCAGCAGCTTAGAGGGGACTGGTAACAATGAGCAGTTCTTC.

The chain links TRBV7-2 to TRBJ1-1; 8 bases map to TRBD1. Trimming cost V 5 bases and J 1 base; bases outside gene matches: 6. The CDR3 sequence is 15 residues long. Germline CDR1 reads SGHTA; CDR2 reads FQGNSA. For the CDR3, the DNA is TGTGCCAGCAGCCACAGGGGGAAAGGGAACACTGAAGCTTTCTTT. This translates into CASSHRGKGNTEAFF.

The chain recombines TRBV11-2 with TRBJ2-1; TRBD2 matches 8 bases. The CDR3 is 16 amino acids. The germline V gene encodes CDR1 SGHAT and CDR2 FQNNGV. Trimming removed 5 bases from V and 1 base from J; junction bases left unmatched: 7. CDR3 in amino acids: CASSRVAGTSYNEQFF. DNA for the CDR3: TGTGCCAGCAGCCGAGTAGCGGGGACATCCTACAATGAGCAGTTCTTC.

The rearrangement uses TRBV2 and TRBJ2-5, with TRBD1 matching over 8 bases. The last part of the DNA fits TRBJ2-7 better; the J call may be wrong. Per the germline V gene, CDR1 is SNHLY and CDR2 is FYNNEI. This CDR3 is 15 amino acids long. As DNA, the CDR3 is TGTGCCAGCAGGCCCGACAGGGGTGGGTCCTACGAGCAGTACTTC. Translation gives CASRPDRGGSYEQYF.

This chain links TRBV11-3 with TRBJ2-7, with 8 bases fitting TRBD1. Germline V gene data show CDR1 as SGHNT and CDR2 as YENEEA. This CDR3 is built from 19 residues. Trimming cost V 4 bases and J 0 bases; bases outside gene matches: 17. The CDR3 nucleotides are TGTGCCAGCAGCTATACCCTGCTATTCGAGACAGGGGCCTCCTACGAGCAGTACTTC. Protein product: CASSYTLLFETGASYEQYF.

This chain's CDR3 is CAVQASGGADTQYF. The CDR3 DNA reads as TGTGCTGTCCAAGCAAGCGGGGGGGCAGATACGCAGTATTTT. V gene TRBV7-7 combines with J gene TRBJ2-3; 10 bases are shared with TRBD2. The germline CDR1 and CDR2 sequences are SSHAT and FNYEAQ (reference sequence). The CDR3 consists of 14 residues.

The J gene is TRBJ1-2, the V gene TRBV4-3; D is uncertain. CDR1 is LGHNA and CDR2 is YSLEER in the germline V gene. The CDR3 spans 16 residues. Trimming took 1 base from V and 4 from J, leaving 16 bases between them. CDR3 DNA sequence: TGCGCCAGCAGCCAAGGGGTCAATGGGCCCGGCTATGGCTACACCTTC. This sequence encodes CASSQGVNGPGYGYTF.

This chain joins TRBV7-3 and TRBJ2-1; TRBD2 matches 14 bases. V lost 3 bases to trimming and J lost 7 bases; unmatched junction nucleotides: 2. The germline gives CDR1 SGHTA, CDR2 FQGTGA. The CDR3 has 15 amino acids. The CDR3 region has the DNA TGTGCCAGCAGCTTGACTAGCGGGAGGGGGAATGAGCAGTTCTTC. Translating gives CASSLTSGRGNEQFF.

V is TRBV13 and J is TRBJ2-1; weak D call: TRBD2 (5 bases). This CDR3 contains 16 residues. CDR1 is PRHDT and CDR2 is FYEKMQ in the germline V gene (reference sequence). V was trimmed by 0 bases and J by 4 bases, leaving 13 bases between them. In nucleotides, the CDR3 is TGTGCCAGCAGCTTAGGCAGAGGGTTGAGGTACAATGAGCAGTTCTTC. It specifies CASSLGRGLRYNEQFF.

This chain links TRBV5-4 with TRBJ1-2; 9 nucleotides agree with TRBD1. V shed 3 bases, J shed 6 bases, and the junction held 9 bases outside the gene matches. CDR3 size: 15 residues. In germline, CDR1 is SGHNT, CDR2 YYREEE (reference sequence). The CDR3 spells CASSSDRGAGDGYTF. CDR3 nucleotides: TGTGCCAGCAGCTCGGACAGGGGCGCAGGGGATGGCTACACCTTC.

The chain recombines TRBV19 with TRBJ2-3; possibly TRBD1 for D (7 bases). V lost 5 bases, J lost 3 bases, and 18 bases lay in between. Germline V gene data show CDR1 as LNHDA and CDR2 as SQIVND (reference sequence). There are 16 residues in the CDR3. The DNA of the CDR3 is TGTGCCAGTAGTTTCCAGGGGGGCCGAATTACAGATACGCAGTATTTT. Its translation is CASSFQGGRITDTQYF.

This chain connects TRBV27 to TRBJ1-5, with TRBD1 matching over 7 bases. The V and J ends lost 6 bases and 0 bases, in that order; junction bases with no gene match: 5. The germline V gene encodes CDR1 MNHEY and CDR2 SMNVEV (reference sequence). The CDR3 extends over 15 amino acids. CDR3 in DNA: TGTGCCAGCAGCTTAAACAGGGGTAGCAATCAGCCCCAGCATTTT. Its protein product is CASSLNRGSNQPQHF.

The chain recombines TRBV5-8 with TRBJ2-5; D uncertain. Trimming stripped 2 bases from V and 5 bases from J, with 7 bases between. The CDR3 spans 12 residues. Looked up from germline, CDR1 is SGHTS and CDR2 is YDEGEE. CDR3 coding DNA: TGTGCCAGCAGCTTCGGAGTGGAGACCCAGTACTTC. Protein: CASSFGVETQYF. The whole variable domain, filled in from reference TRBV5-8 and TRBJ2-5, reads EAGVTQSPTHLIKTRGQQATLRCSPISGHTSVYWYQQALGLGLQFLLWYDEGEERNRGNFPPRFSGRQFPNYSSELNVNALELEDSALYLCASSFGVETQYFGPGTRLLVL.

The chain carries TRBV7-8 and TRBJ1-1; D remains unclear. Germline assignment: CDR1 SGHVS and CDR2 FQNEAQ. Trimming pared 7 bases from V and 4 bases from J, leaving 16 bases between. This CDR3 is 14 amino acids long. CDR3 sequence: CASTRRGSGTEAFF. The CDR3 region has the DNA TGTGCCAGCACGAGGAGAGGGTCGGGCACTGAAGCTTTCTTT.

The V call is TRBV6-5, the J call TRBJ1-2, with TRBD1 identical over 11 bases. The CDR3 loop spans 12 amino acids. J gave up 5 bases and V 10 bases, and 3 bases lay outside the gene matches. Germline CDR1 is MNHEY and CDR2 is SVGAGI. CDR3 DNA: TGTGCCACCGGGACAGGGGGTTATGGCTACACCTTC. Translation gives CATGTGGYGYTF.

V usage is TRBV30 and J usage is TRBJ2-7; D unresolved. Trimming shortened V by 0 bases and J by 6 bases, and 9 bases separated the two germline ends. CDR1 and CDR2 (germline): GTSNPN, SVGIG (reference sequence). CDR3 length: 12 amino acids. CDR3: CAWSVRKGEQYF. The CDR3 DNA sequence: TGTGCCTGGAGTGTGCGGAAAGGCGAGCAGTACTTC.

The V and J genes are TRBV7-2 and TRBJ2-1, with 13 bases that match TRBD2. Germline lookup yields CDR1 SGHTA and CDR2 FQGNSA. This CDR3 has 16 residues. Germline trimming cut 2 bases from V and 7 bases from J; bases unmatched to any gene: 5. The CDR3 DNA is TGTGCCAGCAGCTTAAGGACTAGCGGGGGAGGAAATGAGCAGTTCTTC. This sequence encodes CASSLRTSGGGNEQFF. Complete variable domain (other parts from reference TRBV7-2 and TRBJ2-1): GAGVSQSPSNKVTEKGKDVELRCDPISGHTALYWYRQSLGQGLEFLIYFQGNSAPDKSGLPSDRFSAERTGGSVSTLTIQRTQQEDSAVYLCASSLRTSGGGNEQFFGPGTRLTVL.

The count of this clone is one. The CDR3: CASSLNPQGALSEQYF. For the CDR3, the DNA is TGTGCCAGCAGTTTAAACCCTCAGGGGGCGCTTTCCGAGCAGTACTTC. The V call is TRBV6-5, the J call TRBJ2-7; TRBD1 aligns across 8 bases. V was clipped by 4 bases and J by 6 bases; unmatched bases: 14. CDR1 MNHEY and CDR2 SVGAGI come from the germline V gene. The CDR3 contains 16 residues.

The chain couples TRBV4-2 to TRBJ2-7, with TRBD1 matching over 8 bases. V trimming: 0 bases; J trimming: 7 bases; junction bases outside the gene matches: 11. CDR3 length: 16 residues. Per germline, CDR1 LGHNA and CDR2 YNFKEQ. The CDR3 DNA follows: TGTGCCAGCAGCCAAGATTTGGGCAGGGGGCTGGGTGAGCAGTACTTC. As protein: CASSQDLGRGLGEQYF.

The chain couples TRBV30 to TRBJ1-2; 7 positions match TRBD1. V gave up 5 bases and J gave up 4 bases; unmatched junction bases: 4. This CDR3 is built from 12 residues. Germline CDR1 and CDR2: GTSNPN and SVGIG (reference sequence). CDR3 nucleotides: TGTGCCTGGGACAGGGAGCCCTATGGCTACACCTTC. The encoded protein is CAWDREPYGYTF.

V and J are TRBV29-1 and TRBJ2-1, with a tentative D call TRBD2 (6 bases). Germline assignment: CDR1 SQVTM and CDR2 ANQGSEA. The ends were cut back, 4 bases at V and 6 bases at J, with 7 bases in the middle. This CDR3 comprises 11 residues. The CDR3 loop reads CSVGGGNEQFF. In DNA form, the CDR3 reads TGCAGCGTTGGGGGAGGCAATGAGCAGTTCTTC.

The chain has TRBV10-3 and TRBJ1-1; 9 bases fit TRBD1. The CDR3 sequence is 16 residues long. Trimming removed 2 bases from V and 2 bases from J; junction bases left unmatched: 6. Looked up from germline, CDR1 is ENHRY and CDR2 is SYGVKD. This CDR3 reads CAISEGQGSGNTEAFF. The CDR3 bases are TGTGCCATCAGTGAGGGACAGGGGTCGGGTAACACTGAAGCTTTCTTT.

V is TRBV5-1 and J is TRBJ1-2; maybe TRBD1 (6 bases). The CDR3 runs 12 residues. The V end lost 1 base, the J end lost 7 bases, and 8 bases lay between the germline ends. Germline lookup yields CDR1 SGHRS and CDR2 YFSETQ. This CDR3 reads CASSLTGSGYTF. In nucleotides, the CDR3 is TGCGCCAGCAGCTTGACAGGGAGTGGCTACACCTTC.

V gene TRBV9 combines with J gene TRBJ1-5; D unclear. The V gene lost 3 bases and the J gene lost 2 bases, with 15 bases spanning the gap. Germline CDR1 is SGDLS and CDR2 is YYNGEE. The CDR3 runs to 16 residues. CDR3 nucleotides: TGTGCCAGCAGCGGCCCGGAGCCCCACTGCAATCAGCCCCAGCATTTT. Translating it yields CASSGPEPHCNQPQHF. Full variable domain (missing parts from reference TRBV9 and TRBJ1-5): DSGVTQTPKHLITATGQRVTLRCSPRSGDLSVYWYQQSLDQGLQFLIQYYNGEERAKGNILERFSAQQFPDLHSELNLSSLELGDSALYFCASSGPEPHCNQPQHFGDGTRLSIL.